This T cell receptor beta chain was sequenced during a study of T cells after yellow fever vaccination (dated by TCRdb to about 2019). For the study in its entirety: Libraries from fractions with low cell numbers were prepared with the SMART-Seq v4 Ultra Low Input RNA kit. To follow T-cell clones before and after primary and booster YFV17D yellow fever vaccination, bulk TCR alpha and beta repertoires were sequenced over time. Two healthy male donors, one aged 18 to 30 and one aged 30 to 40 years, were included in the cohort. Blood samples were taken at several timepoints before and after primary and secondary immunization, and bulk PBMC replicates and cell subsets were isolated.

This clonotype has only a few counts. Its target antigen remains unknown. Qualities for individual bases were not recorded, and no much larger clone is one base off. In the germline V gene (reference sequence), CDR1 corresponds to SGHNT and CDR2 to YYREEE. Reading from cysteine to phenylalanine, the CDR3 counts 16 amino acids. Only CDR3 DNA is held: 48 bases, read in frame from base 1. Deletion took 4 bases off V and 4 bases off J, with a span of 18 bases between the germline ends. Read against the paper, the sample's treatment or condition label means: live attenuated yellow fever vaccine strain. At each blood-draw timepoint, two biological replicates of bulk PBMCs were collected. A standard Ficoll-Paque protocol was used to isolate PBMCs from peripheral blood. TriZol was used to extract RNA from bulk PBMCs, CD4 and CD8 fractions, and dextramer-positive and dextramer-negative fractions. What the work shows at the level of the full study, not this receptor alone: A small share of clonotypes was detected in both CD4 and CD8 compartments, with the overlap likely arising from convergent recombination. Most clones expanded after primary vaccination (approximately 95% of CD4 and over 80% of CD8) were re-detected after the booster, suggesting that broad memory maintenance occurred. The secondary T-cell response was found to be weaker but faster than the primary response, with a peak reached on day 5 rather than on day 15. Because the study included only a couple of donors, the extent to which the findings can be generalized is limited. FACS-sorted repertoires could contain abundant contaminating clonotypes from the bulk population, so computational filtering was required.

Synthesis of TCR cDNA relied on 5'RACE template switching, a step that introduced a universal primer site along with unique molecular identifiers. Priming of cDNA synthesis was performed from both the TCR alpha and TCR beta constant segments. Libraries were amplified in two PCR steps, with sample barcodes and sequencing adapters added in the second step. Libraries were sequenced on Illumina HiSeq 2500 (2x100 bp) or NovaSeq (2x150 bp). As for the original processing: MIGEC was used to demultiplex reads and collapse the reads into UMI consensus sequences, and MiXCR was used for V(D)J alignment. Vaccine-responding clonotypes were identified with edgeR using replicate PBMC samples, with FDR below 0.01 and a log2 fold change above 5 up to day 15 being required. Each bulk clonotype was labeled CD4 or CD8 based on which sequenced repertoire, CD4 or CD8, contained the clonotype at higher abundance. TCRdb reprocessed the public reads (quality trimming at Q25 with fastp, clone calling with MiXCR) and kept in-frame beta chains. Entries are consolidated by CDR3 protein sequence, retaining the most common genes and DNA. For this entry, the V and J calls and clone size follow TCRdb and not the study's own pipeline. The sample table records approximately 300,000 distinct CDR3 sequences; roughly 8.7% of these occur just once. The ten largest clones take up 15% to 20% of the sample.

The receptor was isolated from a man in his late teens or twenties who received the YFV17D yellow fever vaccine. This receptor chain uses TRBV5-4 and TRBJ2-1, with the D gene too uncertain to name. The source material was PBMCs, sampled on the day of the first yellow fever vaccination. The nucleotides are TGTGCCAGCAGCCCCGGTGGAGTTTTGAATTACAATGAGCAGTTCTTC. Its coded protein is CASSPGGVLNYNEQFF.